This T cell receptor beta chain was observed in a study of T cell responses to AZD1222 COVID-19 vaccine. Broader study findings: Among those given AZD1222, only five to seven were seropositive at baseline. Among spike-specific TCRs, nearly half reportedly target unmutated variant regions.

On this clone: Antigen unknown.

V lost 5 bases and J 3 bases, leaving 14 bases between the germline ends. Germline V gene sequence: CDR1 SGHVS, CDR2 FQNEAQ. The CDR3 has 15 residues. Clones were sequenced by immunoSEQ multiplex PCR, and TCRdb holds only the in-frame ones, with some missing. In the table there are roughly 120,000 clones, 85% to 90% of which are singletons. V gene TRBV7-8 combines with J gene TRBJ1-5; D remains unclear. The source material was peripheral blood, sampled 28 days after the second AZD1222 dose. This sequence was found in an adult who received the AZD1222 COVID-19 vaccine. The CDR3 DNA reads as TGTGCCAGCAGCCCCGGGATGGTTTTCAATCAGCCCCAGCATTTT. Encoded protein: CASSPGMVFNQPQHF.